This T cell receptor beta chain derives from a study of PD-1 blockade in classical Hodgkin lymphoma (dated by TCRdb to about 2020). A note on the overall study: Nivolumab dosing was 3 mg/kg intravenously every 2 weeks, continuing until either disease progression or unacceptable toxicity. The study used TCR beta sequencing and CyTOF to define a peripheral blood immune signature of response to PD-1 blockade in classical Hodgkin lymphoma. Paper-wide results and their limitations: Baseline TCR diversity was reported to be lower in newly diagnosed patients than in healthy donors, and even lower in relapsed/refractory patients. Among trial patients, those achieving complete response had baseline diversity similar to that of newly diagnosed patients, while diversity was significantly lower in partial responders and progressors. CD4+ but not CD8+ TCR diversity rose significantly by C4D1 (p=0.0027 vs p=0.16), most apparent in complete responders (p=0.02). Patients starting nivolumab less than 1 year after ASCT had lower diversity and were excluded from later analyses to avoid confounding by immune reconstitution. The study covered only a single clinical trial cohort, and the causes of the repertoire differences, possibly disease activity or prior therapy, were still not defined.

The CDR3, from cysteine to phenylalanine, totals 16 residues. This entry keeps only the CDR3 DNA: 48 bases, framed from base 1. The germline V and J ends show losses of 4 bases and 5 bases respectively, and no gene match explains 10 bases of the junction. For CDR1 and CDR2, the germline V gene (reference sequence) lists SEHNR and FQNEAQ. This clone was recorded only once. Its antigen is not yet known. Base-call qualities are not available, and no considerably larger clone is one nucleotide away. Genomic DNA was extracted with the Qiagen DNeasy kit from unsorted PBMCs and from negatively selected CD4+ and CD8+ fractions. TCR beta CDR3 regions were subjected to amplification by immunoSEQ multiplex PCR with primers that anneal to V and J segments. A synthetic immune receptor repertoire was used to minimize amplification bias, and any remaining bias was removed computationally after sequencing. The paper's data handling went like this. Custom Python scripts were used to quantify repertoire diversity as the Shannon entropy index. The unsorted, CD4+ and CD8+ repertoires were each analyzed separately, with the exception of combined analyses, where CD4+ and CD8+ sequences were merged in silico. Clonal expansion was defined as a frequency increase of at least 2-fold after treatment compared with C1D1, and clones undetected at baseline were assigned a pseudocount of 0.5. Singleton clones were defined as clones with 0 or 1 copy at C1D1, and non-singleton clones were defined as clones with 2 or more copies. By matching protein sequences in sorted samples from the same patient, clones expanded in unsorted samples were annotated as CD4+, CD8+ or unknown. Wilcoxon tests on paired samples were used to test diversity changes from C1D1 to C4D1. In its TCRdb copy, this immuneACCESS table keeps in-frame sequences only and misses some clones. Where compared with another copy, unresolved V genes explain less than half of these, and the others have no known cause. That table gives V, J and clone size, and the DNA gave D and trimming. The sample table contains fewer than 7,500 clones; only one count was recorded for 60% of them. Roughly 10% of the sample is in the top ten clones.

In the paper's terms, the time point label means: cycle 4 day 1 (C4D1), after about 6 weeks of nivolumab. Every trial patient had relapsed after autologous stem cell transplantation, and cohorts A, B and C differed in prior brentuximab vedotin exposure. Magnetic negative selection with a Miltenyi CD8+ T cell isolation kit was used to purify CD8+ T cells from thawed PBMCs. The trial cohort was composed of 55 to 65 patients with relapsed/refractory classical Hodgkin lymphoma, for whom complete response, partial response or progressive disease was recorded as best overall response. In the multi-cohort phase II CheckMate 205 trial, trial patients received single-agent nivolumab. An independent review committee assessed best overall response using the 2007 International Working Group response criteria. Trial PBMCs were collected just before the start of nivolumab (C1D1) and during therapy at cycle 2 day 1 and cycle 4 day 1. After peripheral blood was drawn into 8 mL Vacutainer Cell Preparation Tubes, PBMCs were isolated by centrifugation and then cryopreserved. Purified CD4+ and CD8+ fractions were prepared only for cases in which an additional PBMC sample was available. Magnetically labelled cells were depleted on LS columns in a quadroMACS separator, and the flow-through was collected as the purified fraction.

The source is a human donor with classical Hodgkin lymphoma. The chain is assembled from TRBV7-9 and TRBJ2-5; TRBD2 fits 10 bases in the junction. The sequences come from CD8+ T cells from blood, collected before the fourth cycle of nivolumab. CDR3 reads: CASSSLGLAGVETQYF. The sequenced DNA: TGTGCCAGCAGCTCTTTGGGGCTAGCGGGAGTGGAGACCCAGTACTTC.